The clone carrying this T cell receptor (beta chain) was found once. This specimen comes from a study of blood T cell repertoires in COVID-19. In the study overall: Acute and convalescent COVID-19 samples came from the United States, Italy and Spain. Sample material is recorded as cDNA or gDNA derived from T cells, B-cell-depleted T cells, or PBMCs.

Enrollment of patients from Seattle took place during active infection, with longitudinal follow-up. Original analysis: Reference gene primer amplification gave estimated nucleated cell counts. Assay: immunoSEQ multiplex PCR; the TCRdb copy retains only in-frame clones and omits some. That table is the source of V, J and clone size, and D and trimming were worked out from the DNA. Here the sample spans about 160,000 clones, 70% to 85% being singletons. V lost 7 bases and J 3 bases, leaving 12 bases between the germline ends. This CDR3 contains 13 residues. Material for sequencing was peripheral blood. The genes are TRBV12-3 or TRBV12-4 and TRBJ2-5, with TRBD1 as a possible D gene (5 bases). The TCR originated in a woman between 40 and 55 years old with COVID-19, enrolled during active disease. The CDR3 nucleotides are TGTGCCAGCACCTCAGCAGGGAAAGAGACCCAGTACTTC. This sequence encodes CASTSAGKETQYF.